A selection of T cell receptor beta chains follows, all from one sample in a study of beta chain features in type 1 diabetes. Here immunoSEQ multiplex PCR was the method, and the copy in TCRdb shows in-frame clones only, minus some. The sample carries more than 300,000 clones, 6.5% to 10% recorded once. What was sequenced was central memory CD4+ T cells from blood. These receptors were taken from a woman under 30 in good health. Both conserved end residues are part of each CDR3. The order of the fields is clone size, V gene, D gene, J gene, CDR3 protein, CDR3 DNA. The D gene is left open where the match is weak. For some rows the clone size is stated as once, few or many, or as a class when expanded; others skip it.

clone size: few; V gene: TRBV28; D gene: TRBD1; J gene: TRBJ1-4; CDR3 protein: CASSTFPGQGEKLFF; CDR3 DNA: TGTGCCAGCAGCACTTTCCCGGGACAGGGCGAAAAACTGTTTTTT
clone size: few; V gene: TRBV28; D gene: NA; J gene: TRBJ1-1; CDR3 protein: CASRPQVRDTEAFF; CDR3 DNA: TGTGCCAGCAGGCCACAAGTCCGGGACACTGAAGCTTTCTTT
clone size: few; V gene: TRBV27; D gene: NA; J gene: TRBJ1-2; CDR3 protein: CASSPWARGGIRGYTF; CDR3 DNA: TGTGCCAGCAGTCCATGGGCGAGAGGCGGAATTCGCGGCTACACCTTC
clone size: many; V gene: TRBV5-4; D gene: NA; J gene: TRBJ2-1; CDR3 protein: CASSSNTRDSHNEQFF; CDR3 DNA: TGTGCCAGCAGCTCGAATACAAGGGACTCGCACAATGAGCAGTTCTTC
clone size: NA; V gene: TRBV11-2; D gene: TRBD2; J gene: TRBJ2-5; CDR3 protein: CASSPSSGRRETQYF; CDR3 DNA: TGTGCCAGCAGCCCAAGTAGCGGGAGGAGAGAGACCCAGTACTTC
clone size: few; V gene: TRBV10-3; D gene: NA; J gene: TRBJ2-2; CDR3 protein: CAIGDSGNTGELFF; CDR3 DNA: TGTGCCATCGGGGATAGCGGGAACACCGGGGAGCTGTTTTTT
clone size: NA; V gene: TRBV20-1; D gene: NA; J gene: TRBJ2-5; CDR3 protein: CSAGDPETQYF; CDR3 DNA: TGCAGTGCTGGGGACCCCGAGACCCAGTACTTC
clone size: few; V gene: TRBV20-1; D gene: NA; J gene: TRBJ2-1; CDR3 protein: CSASHNEQFF; CDR3 DNA: TGCAGTGCTAGTCACAATGAGCAGTTCTTC
clone size: many; V gene: TRBV14; D gene: NA; J gene: TRBJ1-2; CDR3 protein: CASSQDWSYGYTF; CDR3 DNA: TGTGCCAGCAGCCAAGATTGGAGCTATGGCTACACCTTC
clone size: many; V gene: TRBV28; D gene: NA; J gene: TRBJ2-1; CDR3 protein: CASRLNLNEQFF; CDR3 DNA: TGTGCCAGCAGGTTAAATCTCAATGAGCAGTTCTTC
clone size: NA; V gene: TRBV6-6; D gene: NA; J gene: TRBJ2-3; CDR3 protein: CASKSTGTDTQYF; CDR3 DNA: TGTGCCAGCAAGAGCACAGGCACAGATACGCAGTATTTT
clone size: NA; V gene: TRBV27; D gene: NA; J gene: TRBJ1-1; CDR3 protein: CASSLTHRGSSEAFF; CDR3 DNA: TGTGCCAGCAGTTTAACCCACCGGGGGTCGTCTGAAGCTTTCTTT
clone size: few; V gene: TRBV4-3; D gene: NA; J gene: TRBJ2-6; CDR3 protein: CASSQDFNWGSGANVLTF; CDR3 DNA: TGCGCCAGCAGCCAAGATTTTAACTGGGGATCAGGGGCCAACGTCCTGACTTTC
clone size: NA; V gene: TRBV11-2; D gene: NA; J gene: TRBJ1-1; CDR3 protein: CASSFQGFEAFF; CDR3 DNA: TGTGCCAGCAGCTTTCAGGGATTTGAAGCTTTCTTT
clone size: few; V gene: TRBV7-3; D gene: NA; J gene: TRBJ2-6; CDR3 protein: CASTQPGSGANVLTF; CDR3 DNA: TGTGCCAGCACTCAACCGGGGTCTGGGGCCAACGTCCTGACTTTC
clone size: NA; V gene: TRBV4-3; D gene: TRBD2; J gene: TRBJ2-4; CDR3 protein: CASSQGVGRENIQYF; CDR3 DNA: TGCGCCAGCAGCCAAGGGGTCGGGAGGGAAAACATTCAGTACTTC
clone size: NA; V gene: TRBV29-1; D gene: TRBD2; J gene: TRBJ2-5; CDR3 protein: CSVVTSGLWTQYF; CDR3 DNA: TGCAGCGTTGTGACTAGCGGGTTGTGGACCCAGTACTTC
clone size: few; V gene: TRBV6-5; D gene: NA; J gene: TRBJ1-5; CDR3 protein: CASSSWRLDSNQPQHF; CDR3 DNA: TGTGCCAGCAGTTCCTGGCGGCTCGATAGCAATCAGCCCCAGCATTTT
clone size: NA; V gene: TRBV6-5; D gene: TRBD2; J gene: TRBJ2-3; CDR3 protein: CASSYSWRELTDTQYF; CDR3 DNA: TGTGCCAGCAGTTACTCTTGGCGGGAGCTAACAGATACGCAGTATTTT
clone size: NA; V gene: TRBV5-1; D gene: NA; J gene: TRBJ2-5; CDR3 protein: CASSLGGGETQYF; CDR3 DNA: TGCGCCAGCAGTTTAGGAGGGGGAGAGACCCAGTACTTC
clone size: NA; V gene: TRBV28; D gene: NA; J gene: TRBJ1-4; CDR3 protein: CASSTPGGFLSYDATNEKLFF; CDR3 DNA: TGTGCCAGCAGCACCCCGGGGGGGTTCCTCTCGTATGATGCAACTAATGAAAAACTGTTTTTT
clone size: few; V gene: TRBV11-2; D gene: TRBD2; J gene: TRBJ2-3; CDR3 protein: CASSLGVSGTTDTQYF; CDR3 DNA: TGTGCCAGCAGCTTAGGGGTTAGCGGGACGACAGATACGCAGTATTTT
clone size: NA; V gene: TRBV5-1; D gene: NA; J gene: TRBJ2-7; CDR3 protein: CASSLGQRDHEQYF; CDR3 DNA: TGCGCCAGCAGCTTGGGGCAGCGAGACCACGAGCAGTACTTC
clone size: few; V gene: TRBV13; D gene: TRBD2; J gene: TRBJ2-7; CDR3 protein: CASSYRTSGASYEQYF; CDR3 DNA: TGTGCCAGCAGCTACCGGACTAGCGGGGCCTCCTACGAGCAGTACTTC
clone size: few; V gene: TRBV4-2; D gene: TRBD1; J gene: TRBJ1-1; CDR3 protein: CASSQYLMPGQGNTEAFF; CDR3 DNA: TGTGCCAGCAGCCAATACCTTATGCCGGGACAGGGTAACACTGAAGCTTTCTTT